The 23 T cell receptor beta chains presented below share a single source sample, sequenced in a study of cytotoxic CD8 clonotypes in ibrutinib-treated CLL. The assay was immunoSEQ multiplex PCR, and TCRdb's table has in-frame clones only and misses some. The sample has 45,000 to 65,000 clones, 70% to 90% seen once. The material was PBMCs, obtained after 24 months of ibrutinib treatment. The receptor source for this set is a human donor with chronic lymphocytic leukemia.

CDR3 residues: CASSLGRAVQETQYF. For the CDR3, the DNA is TGTGCCAGCAGCTTAGGGCGGGCGGTACAAGAGACCCAGTACTTC. This sequence joins TRBV7-2 and TRBJ2-5, with a weak D call TRBD2 (5 bases). V lost 1 base and J 2 bases, leaving 11 bases between the germline ends. Germline CDR1 SGHTA, CDR2 FQGNSA. This CDR3 contains 15 residues.

This clone was detected a few times. The V call is TRBV7-2, the J call TRBJ1-2; 7 bases align to TRBD1. J was trimmed by 5 bases and V by 5 bases; bases with no gene match: 5. CDR1 and CDR2 from the germline V gene are SGHTA and FQGNSA. The CDR3 sequence is 13 residues long. The CDR3 DNA sequence: TGTGCCAGCAGCGCTGGGACAGAGTATGGCTACACCTTC. Translated, it gives CASSAGTEYGYTF.

This chain uses TRBV6-6 with TRBJ2-7, with TRBD2 as a possible D gene (5 bases). Germline loops: CDR1 MNHNY, CDR2 SVGAGI (reference sequence). This CDR3 has 12 amino acids. The V and J ends lost 6 bases and 5 bases respectively, with 11 bases between them. The CDR3 sequence: CASSSHGDEQYF. CDR3 nucleotide sequence: TGTGCCAGCAGCTCCCACGGGGACGAGCAGTACTTC.

This chain connects TRBV21-1 to TRBJ2-7; TRBD2 is the table's D call, not checked against the DNA. TRBV21-1 is shown as a pseudogene. The CDR3 has 17 residues. CDR3 loop: CASILKGELAGPYEQYF. CDR3 sequence (DNA): TGTGCCAGCATCCTCAAAGGGGAACTAGCGGGACCCTACGAGCAGTACTTC.

The chain links TRBV6-6 to TRBJ2-2; 8 bases are shared with TRBD1. This CDR3 spans 16 amino acids. Germline CDR1 reads MNHNY; CDR2 reads SVGAGI (reference sequence). Germline trimming cut 4 bases from V and 4 bases from J; bases unmatched to any gene: 8. The chain's CDR3 is CASSFGQGGGTGELFF. CDR3 coding DNA: TGTGCCAGCAGTTTCGGACAGGGAGGTGGCACCGGGGAGCTGTTTTTT.

The chain uses TRBV7-9 and TRBJ2-7; TRBD2 is a possible D gene (5 bases). The V and J ends lost 5 bases and 4 bases respectively, with 12 bases between them. There are 13 residues in the CDR3. The germline gives CDR1 SEHNR, CDR2 FQNEAQ (reference sequence). Here the CDR3 DNA reads TGTGCCAGCAGCACCGGCGGGCGGTACGAGCAGTACTTC. This gives the protein CASSTGGRYEQYF.

Only a few counts were recorded for this clone. This chain links TRBV7-9 with TRBJ1-1, with unresolved D. The germline V and J ends were trimmed by 1 base and 10 bases, with 10 bases remaining between them. Germline V gene lookup returns CDR1 SEHNR and CDR2 FQNEAQ (reference sequence). The CDR3 has 12 amino acids. In DNA form, the CDR3 reads TGTGCCAGCAGCTTAGAGCGTGCCGGAGCTTTCTTT. Translation gives CASSLERAGAFF.

V gene TRBV2 combines with J gene TRBJ2-2; D unclear. CDR1 SNHLY and CDR2 FYNNEI come from the germline V gene. The CDR3 covers 13 residues. V dropped 4 bases and J dropped 5 bases, with 8 bases sitting between them. In DNA form, the CDR3 reads TGTGCCAGCAGTGCGGGCCCTACCGGGGAGCTGTTTTTT. Residues: CASSAGPTGELFF. The full variable domain, its missing parts supplied by reference TRBV2 and TRBJ2-2, is EPEVTQTPSHQVTQMGQEVILRCVPISNHLYFYWYRQILGQKVEFLVSFYNNEISEKSEIFDDQFSVERPDGSNFTLKIRSTKLEDSAMYFCASSAGPTGELFFGEGSRLTVL.

Here the CDR3 DNA reads TGCGCCAGCAGCGCCGGGACTAGCCGAGAGACCCAGTACTTC. Amino acids: CASSAGTSRETQYF. The gene calls are TRBV5-1 and TRBJ2-5; 9 bases map to TRBD2. The CDR3 has 14 amino acids. V trimming: 4 bases; J trimming: 4 bases; junction bases outside the gene matches: 5. CDR1 SGHRS and CDR2 YFSETQ come from the germline V gene. Looking up the rest from reference TRBV5-1 and TRBJ2-5 gives the full variable domain: KAGVTQTPRYLIKTRGQQVTLSCSPISGHRSVSWYQQTPGQGLQFLFEYFSETQRNKGNFPGRFSGRQFSNSRSEMNVSTLELGDSALYLCASSAGTSRETQYFGPGTRLLVL.

V usage is TRBV14 and J usage is TRBJ2-1; the D is unclear. Deletions cut 0 bases from V and 12 bases from J, with 15 bases between. The germline CDR1 and CDR2 sequences are SGHDN and FVKESK. This CDR3 is 14 amino acids long. The CDR3 DNA sequence: TGTGCCAGCAGCCAAGATTTCGTGACCCCGGCGCAGTTCTTC. It specifies CASSQDFVTPAQFF.

This rearrangement joins TRBV19 to TRBJ1-1, with 7 bases aligning to TRBD1. The trim removed 5 bases at V and 1 base at J, leaving 4 bases unmatched. This CDR3 contains 14 residues. Germline CDR1 is LNHDA and CDR2 is SQIVND (reference sequence). CDR3 bases: TGTGCCAGTAGTGTGGGACAGCAGAACACTGAAGCTTTCTTT. Amino acid sequence: CASSVGQQNTEAFF.

The V gene is TRBV6-5, the J gene TRBJ1-3, with D possibly TRBD1 on 6 matching bases. This CDR3 is 14 amino acids long. V dropped 4 bases and J dropped 2 bases, with 9 bases sitting between them. CDR1 is MNHEY, CDR2 SVGAGI, per germline. The CDR3 nucleotides read TGTGCCAGCAGTTTCACAGGGACTGGAAACACCATATATTTT. Translation gives CASSFTGTGNTIYF.

The chain couples TRBV10-1 to TRBJ2-7; TRBD1 matches 9 bases. In germline, CDR1 is WNHNN, CDR2 SYGVQD (reference sequence). The trim removed 4 bases at V and 6 bases at J, leaving 7 bases unmatched. This CDR3 has 14 residues. Written as DNA, the CDR3 is TGCGCCAGCAGTGGGGGCCAACAGGGGGCCGAGCAGTACTTC. Its translation: CASSGGQQGAEQYF.

This rearrangement joins TRBV5-6 to TRBJ2-3, with a weak D call TRBD1 (6 bases). The V end lost 4 bases, the J end lost 0 bases, and 12 bases lay between the germline ends. Germline assignment: CDR1 SGHDT and CDR2 YYEEEE. The CDR3 totals 15 residues. This CDR3 is CASSTKGESTDTQYF. Here the CDR3 DNA reads TGTGCCAGCAGCACCAAGGGGGAGAGCACAGATACGCAGTATTTT.

V is TRBV5-1 and J is TRBJ2-1; unclear D gene. The CDR3 has 14 residues. Germline V gene lookup returns CDR1 SGHRS and CDR2 YFSETQ. V lost 0 bases to trimming and J lost 3 bases, with 7 bases between them. CDR3 DNA: TGCGCCAGCAGCTTGGGGAGCGACTACAATGAGCAGTTCTTC. It is translated as CASSLGSDYNEQFF.

The chain has TRBV6-5 and TRBJ1-2; unclear D gene. In germline, CDR1 is MNHEY, CDR2 SVGAGI. This CDR3 has 13 residues. Trimming shortened V by 2 bases and J by 3 bases, and 7 bases separated the two germline ends. The DNA for the CDR3 is TGTGCCAGCAGTTACACGGAGGACTATGGCTACACCTTC. Its translation: CASSYTEDYGYTF.

The gene calls are TRBV19 and TRBJ2-5; D call uncertain. The CDR3 contains 15 residues. Deletions cut 1 base from V and 5 bases from J, with 14 bases between. Germline V lookup: CDR1 LNHDA, CDR2 SQIVND (reference sequence). The chain's CDR3 is CASSIGGQLGETQYF. As DNA, the CDR3 is TGTGCCAGTAGTATAGGAGGCCAGCTCGGGGAGACCCAGTACTTC.

The V gene is TRBV20-1, the J gene TRBJ2-3; no reliable D call. This CDR3 comprises 11 residues. From germline, CDR1 is DFQATT and CDR2 SNEGSKA (reference sequence). The CDR3 DNA sequence: TGCGGCGGCTTTAGCACAGATACGCAGTATTTT. Translated: CGGFSTDTQYF.

This chain connects TRBV7-2 to TRBJ1-5; no firm D call. This CDR3 region has 13 residues. The germline V and J ends were trimmed by 1 base and 5 bases, with 6 bases remaining between them. Germline-derived CDR1 and CDR2 are SGHTA and FQGNSA. The CDR3 DNA reads TGTGCCAGCAGCTTAGAACGGGATCAGCCCCAGCATTTT. It encodes CASSLERDQPQHF.

V and J are TRBV2 and TRBJ2-3; 9 positions agree with TRBD1. The CDR3 has 17 residues. Trimming cost V 6 bases and J 4 bases; bases outside gene matches: 14. The germline V gene has CDR1 SNHLY and CDR2 FYNNEI. DNA for the CDR3: TGTGCCAGCAGCCTGACCGTACTCCGGGACAGGGCAGATACGCAGTATTTT. It translates to CASSLTVLRDRADTQYF.

The V gene is TRBV19, the J gene TRBJ2-7; D is possibly TRBD1 (6 bases). There are 14 residues in the CDR3. Germline V gene data show CDR1 as LNHDA and CDR2 as SQIVND (reference sequence). V lost 5 bases, J lost 3 bases, and 14 bases lay in between. CDR3 nucleotides: TGTGCCAGTAGTCCCGCCGGGACACACTACGAGCAGTACTTC. This encodes CASSPAGTHYEQYF. The variable domain in full, with the rest retrieved from reference TRBV19 and TRBJ2-7, is DGGITQSPKYLFRKEGQNVTLSCEQNLNHDAMYWYRQDPGQGLRLIYYSQIVNDFQKGDIAEGYSVSREKKESFPLTVTSAQKNPTAFYLCASSPAGTHYEQYFGPGTRLTVT.

The gene calls are TRBV6-5 and TRBJ2-3, with D maybe TRBD2 (7 bases). Trimming removed 5 bases from V and 4 bases from J, with 13 bases in between. The CDR3 has 14 residues. CDR1 MNHEY and CDR2 SVGAGI come from the germline V gene. The DNA for the CDR3 is TGTGCCAGCAGTAGGGGGGGCGCGGCAGATACGCAGTATTTT. This encodes CASSRGGAADTQYF.

For the CDR3, the DNA is TGTGCCAGCAGCCGGGACAGCGATTTCTACGAGCAGTACTTC. Its protein product is CASSRDSDFYEQYF. The chain links TRBV5-4 to TRBJ2-7; 7 bases are a match to TRBD1. Germline V gene data show CDR1 as SGHNT and CDR2 as YYREEE (reference sequence). The J segment lost 3 bases and the V segment lost 4 bases, leaving 7 bases of the junction unmatched. There are 14 residues in the CDR3.